The 12 T cell receptor beta chains given below trace back to one sample, sequenced in a study of T cell repertoires in cytomegalovirus infection. TCRdb reanalysed the reads using MiXCR and keeps one entry per CDR3 protein. There are around 550,000 distinct CDR3 sequences in the sample; 26% occur only once, and roughly an eighth lies in the top ten. The sequencing sample was made of PBMCs. The source of these receptors is a human donor in good health (CMV status not recorded). Some clones in this sample may be carry-over from other donors' samples.

The chain couples TRBV7-3 to TRBJ1-1; 7 bases map to TRBD1. V lost 6 bases, J lost 10 bases, and 14 bases stayed unmatched. Germline-derived CDR1 and CDR2 are SGHTA and FQGTGA. This CDR3 region has 14 residues. CDR3 nucleotides: TGTGCCAGCAGTACAAACAGGGGTTCACTGAGAGCTTTCTTT. Translation: CASSTNRGSLRAFF. Full variable domain (outside the CDR3, taken from reference TRBV7-3 and TRBJ1-1): GAGVSQTPSNKVTEKGKYVELRCDPISGHTALYWYRQSLGQGPEFLIYFQGTGAADDSGLPNDRFFAVRPEGSVSTLKIQRTERGDSAVYLCASSTNRGSLRAFFGQGTRLTVV.

The table lists this clonotype with a few counts. This chain joins TRBV5-8 and TRBJ2-7, with 7 bases that match TRBD2. J was trimmed by 7 bases and V by 4 bases; bases with no gene match: 8. The CDR3 spans 13 residues. Germline CDR1 SGHTS, CDR2 YDEGEE. The chain's CDR3 is CASSTFGLVEQYV. The DNA for the CDR3 is TGTGCCAGCAGCACATTCGGACTAGTAGAGCAGTACGTC.

This chain links TRBV4-1 with TRBJ1-1, with TRBD1 matching over 9 bases. The CDR3 runs 18 residues. V was clipped by 3 bases and J by 4 bases; unmatched bases: 15. Germline V lookup: CDR1 MGHRA, CDR2 YSYEKL. The CDR3 loop reads CASSHNIGQGRGSTEAFF. CDR3 DNA: TGCGCCAGCAGCCACAATATCGGACAGGGGAGGGGTAGCACTGAAGCTTTCTTT.

This clonotype was observed a few times. One junction end does not reproduce the germline sequence, and a read error may be involved. CDR3 bases: TGTGCTAGCAGCTCCTCGGAGATGCCTAGCGGGACCGGTACGCAGTATTTT. Protein product: CASSSSEMPSGTGTQYF. J is TRBJ2-3 and V is TRBV7-4; 9 bases are shared with TRBD2. CDR1 SGHVT and CDR2 SQSDAQ come from the germline V gene. This CDR3 is 17 amino acids long.

This clonotype was found many times. The CDR3 coding sequence is TGTGCCAGCAGCCCCGGGACTAGCGGGGCCTGGGGTGAGCAGTTCTTC. Protein: CASSPGTSGAWGEQFF. The rearrangement uses TRBV7-2 and TRBJ2-1; 13 positions match TRBD2. The length of the CDR3 is 16 residues. The germline CDR1 and CDR2 sequences are SGHTA and FQGNSA. J gave up 9 bases and V 5 bases, and 10 bases lay outside the gene matches.

The table lists this clonotype with a few counts. The chain uses TRBV6-2 or TRBV6-3 and TRBJ2-3; 11 bases are shared with TRBD2. Trimming removed 6 bases from V and 3 bases from J; junction bases left unmatched: 8. Germline CDR1 MNHEY, CDR2 SVGEGT. The CDR3 consists of 16 residues. The CDR3: CASRDLLAGATDTQYF. The CDR3 DNA reads as TGTGCCAGCAGAGACCTACTAGCGGGAGCAACAGATACGCAGTATTTT.

This rearrangement joins TRBV6-5 to TRBJ1-2; no definite D call. With 0 bases removed from V and 5 bases from J, the gap between germline ends came to 10 bases. Germline V gene data show CDR1 as MNHEY and CDR2 as SVGAGI. CDR3 length: 14 residues. CDR3 loop: CASSYSVASYGYTF. In DNA, the CDR3 is TGTGCCAGCAGTTACTCGGTGGCCAGTTATGGCTACACCTTC.

This clonotype was observed a handful of times. This chain joins TRBV2 and TRBJ1-2; possibly TRBD1 for D (6 bases). This CDR3 region has 16 residues. V was shortened by 6 bases and J by 4 bases, with 21 bases between the two germline ends. The germline V gene has CDR1 SNHLY and CDR2 FYNNEI. The chain's CDR3 is CASSDRMGQHSYGYTF. In DNA, the CDR3 is TGTGCCAGCAGCGATAGAATGGGACAACACTCCTATGGCTACACCTTC. Combining the CDR3 with reference TRBV2 and TRBJ1-2 gives the whole variable domain EPEVTQTPSHQVTQMGQEVILRCVPISNHLYFYWYRQILGQKVEFLVSFYNNEISEKSEIFDDQFSVERPDGSNFTLKIRSTKLEDSAMYFCASSDRMGQHSYGYTFGSGTRLTVV.

This clonotype was seen ten or more times. V is TRBV7-8 and J is TRBJ2-1, with a tentative D call TRBD2 (5 bases). The germline V and J ends were trimmed by 1 base and 0 bases, with 13 bases remaining between them. This CDR3 contains 17 residues. CDR1 is SGHVS and CDR2 is FQNEAQ in the germline V gene. CDR3 nucleotides: TGTGCCAGCAGCTTAGGAGGACTCCCGAGCTCCTACAATGAGCAGTTCTTC. Amino acids: CASSLGGLPSSYNEQFF.

This clonotype was observed a handful of times. The rearrangement links TRBV10-3 to TRBJ2-2; possibly TRBD2 for D (6 bases). The V and J ends lost 7 bases and 6 bases respectively, with 18 bases between them. The germline V gene encodes CDR1 ENHRY and CDR2 SYGVKD. This CDR3 is built from 15 residues. The chain's CDR3 is CAITPSPTSPGELFF. Here the CDR3 DNA reads TGTGCCATCACTCCTTCACCAACTAGCCCCGGGGAGCTGTTTTTT.

This chain joins TRBV7-2 and TRBJ2-1; 7 positions match TRBD2. V gave up 6 bases and J gave up 5 bases; unmatched junction bases: 13. This CDR3 has 16 amino acids. The germline gives CDR1 SGHTA, CDR2 FQGNSA. CDR3 protein: CASRPGLGLTNNEQFF. In DNA form, the CDR3 reads TGTGCCAGCAGGCCCGGGCTGGGACTAACAAACAATGAGCAGTTCTTC.

The chain couples TRBV19 to TRBJ2-1; the D is unclear. Trimming removed 7 bases at V and 10 bases at J, with 17 bases between. The CDR3 contains 13 residues. The germline V gene encodes CDR1 LNHDA and CDR2 SQIVND (reference sequence). CDR3 protein: CASTAVLGGEQFF. CDR3 in DNA: TGTGCCAGTACGGCCGTTCTAGGCGGAGAGCAGTTCTTC.